This T cell receptor (beta chain) was recorded in a study of blood T cells in healthy people across ages. At the level of the study: Capture by template switching was about one barcoded beta molecule per two T cells. Findings of the study overall: A strong correlation between TCR beta diversity and naive T cell percentage was seen. More naive CD4+ cells and higher diversity were found in long-lived than in aged donors.

From germline, CDR1 is SQVTM and CDR2 ANQGSEA. The length of the CDR3 is 16 residues. V gave up 3 bases and J gave up 2 bases; unmatched junction bases: 10. A single count supports this clonotype. Antigen: not known. For the second PCR, which ran for 7 to 11 cycles, a sample-barcoded 5' primer and a J-beta primer mix were used. TCRdb reprocessed the 5' RACE reads with MiXCR, giving one entry per CDR3 protein. This sample yields 710,000 or so distinct CDR3 sequences, of which about 30% are seen a single time; over 15% belongs to the top ten. The extraction recovered at least 5.5 micrograms of total RNA per sample.

J is TRBJ2-7 and V is TRBV29-1; 10 nucleotides line up with TRBD1. Sequences were obtained from blood. This TCR came from a woman aged 80 or over in good health. CDR3 sequence: CSVEPAGTGAPYEQYF. In nucleotides, the CDR3 is TGCAGCGTTGAGCCGGCCGGGACAGGGGCACCCTACGAGCAGTACTTC.